The rows below give T cell receptor beta chains drawn from one sample of a study of molecular identifiers for immune sequencing clone quantification. Each CDR3 protein gets one entry after TCRdb re-called the PCR reads with MiXCR. The sample carries a few hundred thousand distinct CDR3 sequences, 24% recorded once. The sequencing sample was made of naive CD8+ T cells from blood, with Jurkat cell RNA spiked in. These receptors were collected from a human donor in good health. Some libraries in this study had Jurkat cell RNA spiked in. The CDR3 runs from the conserved cysteine through the conserved F or W. D genes are given only for firm matches. Clone size appears in some rows only: once, few, many, or a class for an expanded clone.

V,size,J,D,CDR3,DNA
TRBV20-1,few,TRBJ2-7,NA,CSARDRGSLYEQYF,TGCAGTGCTAGAGACCGCGGCAGCCTCTACGAGCAGTACTTC
TRBV10-3,NA,TRBJ2-5,NA,CAISEPAAEQETQYF,TGTGCCATCAGTGAGCCCGCGGCGGAGCAAGAGACCCAGTACTTC
TRBV6-2/TRBV6-3,few,TRBJ1-4,NA,CASSYDPDGPREKLFF,TGTGCCAGCAGTTACGATCCGGACGGACCGAGGGAAAAACTGTTTTTT
TRBV6-5,many,TRBJ2-1,TRBD2,CASSYLAGVGNEQFF,TGTGCCAGCAGTTATCTAGCGGGGGTCGGGAATGAGCAGTTCTTC
TRBV29-1,NA,TRBJ2-1,NA,CSVEDLGPYNEQFF,TGCAGCGTTGAAGATCTGGGACCCTACAATGAGCAGTTCTTC
TRBV2,NA,TRBJ2-3,NA,CASSETGSSTDTQYF,TGTGCCAGCAGTGAAACGGGTTCGTCCACAGATACGCAGTATTTT
TRBV27,NA,TRBJ1-5,TRBD1,CASSPRQGLSFHQPQHF,TGTGCCAGCAGTCCCAGACAGGGGCTGTCGTTCCATCAGCCCCAGCATTTT
TRBV29-1,many,TRBJ2-7,NA,CSVVGEGTRYEQYF,TGCAGCGTTGTGGGCGAAGGGACACGTTACGAGCAGTACTTC
TRBV7-9,NA,TRBJ2-7,TRBD2,CASTFTTSGNYEQYF,TGTGCCAGCACCTTTACGACTAGCGGGAACTACGAGCAGTACTTC
TRBV7-8,few,TRBJ2-7,NA,CASRSGEELLQYF,TGTGCCAGCAGGTCCGGGGAAGAACTATTGCAGTACTTC
TRBV29-1,NA,TRBJ2-7,NA,CSVGIDYEQYF,TGCAGCGTCGGAATAGATTACGAGCAGTACTTC
TRBV7-9,many,TRBJ2-3,NA,CASSPSSYTQYF,TGTGCCAGCAGCCCCAGTTCTTATACGCAGTATTTT
TRBV9,NA,TRBJ2-3,TRBD1,CASSATTGTGAPDTQYF,TGTGCCAGCAGCGCAACAACCGGGACAGGGGCGCCAGATACGCAGTATTTT
TRBV6-4,few,TRBJ2-1,NA,CASSDSGGLNEQFF,TGTGCCAGCAGTGACTCAGGAGGGTTGAATGAGCAGTTCTTC
TRBV27,many,TRBJ2-7,NA,CASSTAWGHEQYF,TGTGCCAGCAGCACGGCTTGGGGTCACGAGCAGTACTTC
TRBV7-3,NA,TRBJ1-2,NA,CASSPTGREGYGYTF,TGTGCCAGCAGCCCCACAGGCAGGGAAGGCTATGGCTACACCTTC
TRBV4-1,NA,TRBJ2-7,TRBD1,CASSQTGQGDYEQYF,TGCGCCAGCAGCCAGACCGGACAGGGGGACTACGAGCAGTACTTC
TRBV6-2/TRBV6-3,NA,TRBJ2-5,TRBD1,CASSLSGQANPTQYF,TGTGCCAGCAGCCTCTCGGGACAGGCTAATCCTACCCAGTACTTC
TRBV4-2,NA,TRBJ2-7,NA,CASSQGGDSTYEQYF,TGTGCCAGCAGCCAAGGGGGGGACAGCACCTACGAGCAGTACTTC
TRBV12-3/TRBV12-4,many,TRBJ2-7,NA,CASSLLGGNYEQYF,TGTGCCAGCAGTTTATTGGGGGGTAACTACGAGCAGTACTTC
TRBV7-9,few,TRBJ2-7,NA,CASVGGSSYEQYF,TGTGCCAGCGTGGGGGGAAGCTCCTACGAGCAGTACTTC
TRBV4-3,many,TRBJ2-7,NA,CASSQDWAYEQYF,TGCGCCAGCAGCCAAGACTGGGCCTACGAGCAGTACTTC
TRBV6-1,NA,TRBJ1-5,NA,CASSREWVYSNQPQHF,TGTGCCAGCAGTCGAGAATGGGTTTATAGCAATCAGCCCCAGCATTTT
TRBV20-1,NA,TRBJ2-1,TRBD2,CSAEREGGGEQFF,TGCAGTGCTGAGCGGGAGGGAGGGGGTGAGCAGTTCTTC
TRBV7-6,NA,TRBJ1-3,NA,CASSRTTTKRSGNTIYF,TGTGCCAGCAGCCGTACGACAACCAAACGCTCTGGAAACACCATATATTTT
TRBV4-2,few,TRBJ2-3,NA,CASSQEYSSTDTQYF,TGTGCCAGCAGCCAAGAGTACTCTAGCACAGATACGCAGTATTTT
TRBV5-6,few,TRBJ2-7,TRBD1,CASSQISRTGGNEQYF,TGTGCCAGCAGTCAGATATCCAGGACAGGGGGCAACGAGCAGTACTTC
TRBV7-3,many,TRBJ2-5,NA,CASSLNTKETQYF,TGTGCCAGCAGCTTAAACACGAAAGAGACCCAGTACTTC
TRBV6-5,NA,TRBJ1-1,NA,CASRDRDGRNTEAFF,TGTGCCAGCAGGGACCGGGACGGACGGAACACTGAAGCTTTCTTT
TRBV6-2/TRBV6-3,few,TRBJ1-1,NA,CASSYLGEQEVMNTEAFF,TGTGCCAGCAGTTACTTGGGGGAACAGGAGGTGATGAACACTGAAGCTTTCTTT
TRBV3-1,NA,TRBJ2-3,NA,CASSQGTGTYTDTQYF,TGTGCCAGCAGCCAAGGGACCGGGACCTACACAGATACGCAGTATTTT
TRBV27,NA,TRBJ2-7,TRBD2,CASSSEAGGAPEQYF,TGTGCCAGCAGTTCAGAAGCGGGAGGGGCACCCGAGCAGTACTTC